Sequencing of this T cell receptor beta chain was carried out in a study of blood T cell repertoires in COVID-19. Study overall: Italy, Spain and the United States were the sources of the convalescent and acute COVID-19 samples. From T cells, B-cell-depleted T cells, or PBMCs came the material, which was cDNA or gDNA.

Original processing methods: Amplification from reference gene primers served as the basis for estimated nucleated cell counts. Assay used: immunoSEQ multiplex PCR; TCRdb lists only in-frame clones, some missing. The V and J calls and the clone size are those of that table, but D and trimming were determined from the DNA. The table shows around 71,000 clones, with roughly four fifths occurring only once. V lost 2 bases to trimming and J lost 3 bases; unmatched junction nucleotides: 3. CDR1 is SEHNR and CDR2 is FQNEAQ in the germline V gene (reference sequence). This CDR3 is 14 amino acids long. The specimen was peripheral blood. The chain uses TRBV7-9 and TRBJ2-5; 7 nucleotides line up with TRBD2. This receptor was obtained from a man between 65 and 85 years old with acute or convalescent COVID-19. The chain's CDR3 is CASSLMAGEETQYF. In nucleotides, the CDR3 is TGTGCCAGCAGCTTAATGGCGGGAGAAGAGACCCAGTACTTC.